The TCR beta chain under discussion was sequenced for a study of cytomegalovirus exposure and HLA in healthy donors. Sequencing used immunoSEQ multiplex PCR; TCRdb keeps in-frame clones, though not all of them. Among 160,000 or so clones listed, around 90% were seen once. The table lists this clone with many counts. Its target is unknown. Points from the study as a whole: The classifier, whose performance was assessed in both the original and validation cohorts, reportedly diagnosed cytomegalovirus status with high specificity and sensitivity.

The CDR3 has 13 residues. V lost 3 bases and J 5 bases, leaving 12 bases between the germline ends. The germline CDR1 and CDR2 sequences are SGHNT and YYREEE (reference sequence). Sequenced sample: PBMCs. The chain carries TRBV5-4 and TRBJ2-7; weak D call: TRBD1 (5 bases). The sequence came from a man between 18 and 35 years old in good health and CMV-seronegative. The DNA of the CDR3 is TGTGCCAGCAGCTCCGAGGACATCGACGAGCAGTACGTC. Its translation is CASSSEDIDEQYV.